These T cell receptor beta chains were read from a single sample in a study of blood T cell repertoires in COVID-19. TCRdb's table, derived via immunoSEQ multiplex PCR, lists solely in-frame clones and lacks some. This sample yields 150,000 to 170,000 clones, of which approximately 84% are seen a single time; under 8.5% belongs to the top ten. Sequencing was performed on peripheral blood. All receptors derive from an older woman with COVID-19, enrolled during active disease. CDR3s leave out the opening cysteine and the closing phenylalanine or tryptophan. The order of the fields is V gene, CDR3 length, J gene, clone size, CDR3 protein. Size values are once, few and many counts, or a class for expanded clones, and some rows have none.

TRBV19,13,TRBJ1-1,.,ASSKGGQRSTEAF
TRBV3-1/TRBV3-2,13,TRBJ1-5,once,ASSQAGTENQPQH
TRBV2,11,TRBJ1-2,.,ASYRTDLYGYT
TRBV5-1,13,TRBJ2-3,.,ASSLEGRRTDTQY
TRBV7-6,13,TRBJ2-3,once,ASSSGLIPTDTQY
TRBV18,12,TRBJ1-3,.,ASSPDSPGNTIY
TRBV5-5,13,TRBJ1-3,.,ASSLTVGSGNTIY
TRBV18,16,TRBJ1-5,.,ASSPGGGATYSNQPQH
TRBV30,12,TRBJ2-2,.,AWSRGGPGVELF
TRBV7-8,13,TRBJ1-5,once,ASQRFTGGGQPQH
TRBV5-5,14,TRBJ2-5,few,ASSLLASGDQETQY